This T cell receptor (beta chain) was profiled in a study of T cell repertoires in cytomegalovirus infection. Overall study context: Recently identified HLA-C-restricted CMV epitopes were used, and well-studied HLA-B-restricted CMV epitopes were used as well. A matching HLA type, together with CMV infection, was signaled by public TCR beta signatures.

Regarding the study as a whole: What dominated the ex vivo response were HLA-C-restricted CMV-specific TCR beta clonotypes. People with CMV and the relevant HLA were identified by cumulative public TCR beta family frequency.

This clonotype was counted only a few times. What it recognizes is unknown. TCRdb re-called the reads with MiXCR, one entry per CDR3 protein. The repertoire holds fewer than 850,000 distinct CDR3 sequences, with about 28% as singletons. The source was cultured CD8+ T cells from PBMCs, collected from culture after CMV antigen stimulation. The receptor was isolated from a human donor in good health (CMV status not recorded). Some clones in this sample may be carry-over from other donors' samples.

CDR3 in amino acids: CASTEGGNTIYF. The CDR3 DNA reads TGTGCCAGCACCGAGGGTGGAAACACCATATATTTT. The chain carries TRBV7-9 and TRBJ1-3; D unresolved. The V end was cut by 7 bases, the J end by 3 bases, with 7 bases between. The CDR3 totals 12 residues. CDR1 and CDR2 (germline): SEHNR, FQNEAQ (reference sequence).